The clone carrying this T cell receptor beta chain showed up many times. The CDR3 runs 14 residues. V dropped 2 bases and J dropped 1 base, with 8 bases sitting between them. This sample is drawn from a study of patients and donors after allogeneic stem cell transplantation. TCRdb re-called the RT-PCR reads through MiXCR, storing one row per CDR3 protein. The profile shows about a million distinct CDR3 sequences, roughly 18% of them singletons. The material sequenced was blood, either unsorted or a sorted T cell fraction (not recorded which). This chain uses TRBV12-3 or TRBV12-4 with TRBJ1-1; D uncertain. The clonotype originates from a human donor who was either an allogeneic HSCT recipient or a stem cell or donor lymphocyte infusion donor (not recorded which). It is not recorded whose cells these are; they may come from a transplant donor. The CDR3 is CASSLPGGNTEAFF. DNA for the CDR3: TGTGCCAGCAGTTTACCCGGAGGGAACACTGAAGCTTTCTTT.